This T cell receptor beta chain was identified in a study of CXCR3-negative and CXCR3-positive naive CD8 T cells. Germline V gene data show CDR1 as KGHSH and CDR2 as LQKENI. This CDR3 has 16 residues. Findings and limits, study-wide: Memory CD8+ cells had much lower diversity, and both naive subsets had comparably high diversity.

About this clonotype: Its antigen is not known.

UMI-labeled 5' RACE TRB cDNA libraries were prepared from the cells. TCRdb reprocessed the 5' RACE reads; each CDR3 protein has one entry and no DNA is given. Its clone listing holds tens of thousands of distinct CDR3 sequences. The chain combines TRBV18 with TRBJ1-2; TCRdb returns TRBD1, unconfirmable since there is no DNA. Sequenced input: memory CD8+ T cells from blood. This receptor was taken from a human donor in good health. Some clones in this sample may be carry-over from other donors' samples. This chain's CDR3 is CASSPTGDTVGDGYTF. Together with reference TRBV18 and TRBJ1-2, the CDR3 gives the full variable domain: NAGVMQNPRHLVRRRGQEARLRCSPMKGHSHVYWYRQLPEEGLKFMVYLQKENIIDESGMPKERFSAEFPKEGPSILRIQQVVRGDSAAYFCASSPTGDTVGDGYTFGSGTRLTVV.